These T cell receptor beta chains were read from a single sample in a study of T-cell memory formation after mild COVID-19. TCRdb reanalysed the 5' RACE reads using MiXCR and keeps one entry per CDR3 protein. The table has 90,000 to 120,000 distinct CDR3 sequences, roughly 14% seen once; the top ten hold less than 40%. The source material was PBMCs or a T cell subset sorted from them (not recorded which). These receptors all come from a young man who had mild COVID-19 (a few samples of this study predate the infection). Cell type and time point are not known. Both conserved end residues are part of each CDR3. The D gene is left open where the match is weak. Size tells how often a clone was seen (once, few, many) or the class of an expanded clone, and some rows leave it out.

D: TRBD2; size: -; J: TRBJ2-5; V: TRBV6-1; CDR3: CASRRVAGGQETQYF; DNA: TGTGCCAGCCGACGGGTAGCGGGGGGTCAAGAGACCCAGTACTTC
D: TRBD1; size: many; J: TRBJ1-1; V: TRBV7-9; CDR3: CASSPRQGGYTEAFF; DNA: TGTGCCAGCAGCCCCAGACAGGGAGGCTACACTGAAGCTTTCTTT
D: -; size: many; J: TRBJ2-1; V: TRBV9; CDR3: CASSPKTGMGDNEQFF; DNA: TGTGCCAGCAGCCCAAAGACAGGCATGGGGGACAATGAGCAGTTCTTC
D: TRBD2; size: once; J: TRBJ2-5; V: TRBV10-1; CDR3: CASSDGGTHQETQYF; DNA: TGCGCCAGCAGTGACGGGGGGACCCACCAAGAGACCCAGTACTTC
D: -; size: few; J: TRBJ1-4; V: TRBV27; CDR3: CASSWRGGSEKLFF; DNA: TGTGCCAGCAGTTGGAGGGGCGGGAGTGAAAAACTGTTTTTT
D: TRBD2; size: -; J: TRBJ2-3; V: TRBV11-2; CDR3: CASSLSGASTDTQYF; DNA: TGTGCCAGCAGTCTTAGCGGGGCTAGCACAGATACGCAGTATTTT
D: -; size: -; J: TRBJ2-7; V: TRBV27; CDR3: CASSLSWSGDRPYEQYF; DNA: TGTGCCAGCAGTTTATCGTGGTCGGGGGACAGACCCTACGAGCAGTACTTC
D: -; size: -; J: TRBJ1-6; V: TRBV6-2/TRBV6-3; CDR3: CASSANRLSSYNSPLHF; DNA: TGTGCCAGCAGTGCCAACAGGTTGAGCTCCTATAATTCACCCCTCCACTTT
D: -; size: -; J: TRBJ2-3; V: TRBV12-3/TRBV12-4; CDR3: CASGSFDTQYF; DNA: TGTGCCAGCGGGTCGTTTGATACGCAGTATTTT
D: -; size: -; J: TRBJ2-3; V: TRBV2; CDR3: CASSPPWTDTQYF; DNA: TGTGCCAGCAGTCCACCTTGGACAGATACGCAGTATTTT
D: TRBD1; size: many; J: TRBJ2-1; V: TRBV7-2; CDR3: CASSWDSYNEQFF; DNA: TGTGCCAGCAGCTGGGACAGCTACAATGAGCAGTTCTTC
D: -; size: many; J: TRBJ1-1; V: TRBV6-5; CDR3: CASRRNTEAFF; DNA: TGTGCCAGCCGGAGGAACACTGAAGCTTTCTTT
D: -; size: -; J: TRBJ2-5; V: TRBV18; CDR3: CASSPPVVGYETQYF; DNA: TGTGCCAGCTCACCACCGGTCGTTGGGTACGAGACCCAGTACTTC
D: -; size: few; J: TRBJ2-1; V: TRBV7-3; CDR3: CASSLKVYNEQFF; DNA: TGTGCCAGCAGCTTAAAAGTTTACAATGAGCAGTTCTTC
D: -; size: -; J: TRBJ2-3; V: TRBV12-3/TRBV12-4; CDR3: CASSLAQEKAQYF; DNA: TGTGCCAGCAGTTTGGCCCAGGAAAAGGCGCAGTATTTT
D: -; size: many; J: TRBJ1-5; V: TRBV7-2; CDR3: CASSLGTNQPQHF; DNA: TGTGCCAGCAGCTTAGGGACCAATCAGCCCCAGCATTTT
D: -; size: -; J: TRBJ1-4; V: TRBV4-1; CDR3: CASSVPGTEEEKLFF; DNA: TGCGCCAGCAGCGTCCCGGGGACGGAAGAAGAAAAACTGTTTTTT
D: TRBD2; size: many; J: TRBJ2-7; V: TRBV20-1; CDR3: CSARELAGAHYEQYF; DNA: TGCAGTGCTAGAGAACTAGCGGGGGCCCATTACGAGCAGTACTTC
D: TRBD1; size: few; J: TRBJ1-1; V: TRBV19; CDR3: CAIRQGLNTEAFF; DNA: TGTGCCATCCGACAGGGCCTGAACACTGAAGCTTTCTTT
D: TRBD2; size: few; J: TRBJ2-5; V: TRBV6-5; CDR3: CASSYSSRTSLLKNSQETQYF; DNA: TGTGCCAGCAGTTACTCTTCTCGGACTAGCCTCCTTAAGAACTCCCAAGAGACCCAGTACTTC
D: TRBD1; size: -; J: TRBJ1-2; V: TRBV27; CDR3: CASSIRDRVGLRDGYTF; DNA: TGTGCCAGCAGTATCCGGGACAGGGTAGGTCTTCGTGATGGCTACACCTTC
D: TRBD1; size: once; J: TRBJ2-1; V: TRBV4-2; CDR3: CASSQDRGRYNEQFF; DNA: TGTGCCAGCAGCCAAGACAGGGGGCGGTACAATGAGCAGTTCTTC
D: -; size: -; J: TRBJ2-3; V: TRBV5-5; CDR3: CASSLEVSTQYF; DNA: TGTGCCAGCAGCTTGGAAGTTTCTACGCAGTATTTT
D: -; size: -; J: TRBJ2-3; V: TRBV11-2; CDR3: CASVVGGLTDTQYF; DNA: TGTGCCAGCGTTGTGGGGGGTCTCACAGATACGCAGTATTTT
D: TRBD2; size: -; J: TRBJ2-2; V: TRBV7-9; CDR3: CAGMILAANTGELFF; DNA: TGTGCCGGGATGATACTAGCGGCGAACACCGGGGAGCTGTTTTTT
D: -; size: -; J: TRBJ1-1; V: TRBV21-1; CDR3: CASSSRVGTEAFF; DNA: TGTGCCAGCAGCTCCAGGGTAGGCACTGAAGCTTTCTTT
D: TRBD2; size: -; J: TRBJ2-1; V: TRBV11-3; CDR3: CASSSLAGGPHEQFF; DNA: TGTGCCAGCAGCTCGTTAGCGGGGGGGCCCCATGAGCAGTTCTTC
D: -; size: few; J: TRBJ2-7; V: TRBV7-2; CDR3: CASRSKEPYEQYF; DNA: TGTGCCAGCAGGTCGAAGGAGCCGTACGAGCAGTACTTC
D: -; size: once; J: TRBJ1-4; V: TRBV7-6; CDR3: CASSLWGRGEKLFF; DNA: TGTGCCAGCAGCTTATGGGGACGAGGGGAAAAACTGTTTTTT
D: -; size: -; J: TRBJ2-1; V: TRBV12-1; CDR3: CASSLGYRLAGTSYNEQFF; DNA: TGTGCCAGCAGCTTGGGCTACCGACTAGCGGGGACCTCCTACAATGAGCAGTTCTTC
D: -; size: few; J: TRBJ1-1; V: TRBV7-8; CDR3: CASSTQEANTEAFF; DNA: TGTGCCAGCAGCACGCAGGAGGCGAACACTGAAGCTTTCTTT
D: -; size: -; J: TRBJ1-5; V: TRBV3-1; CDR3: CASSPANGPNQPQHF; DNA: TGTGCCAGCAGCCCCGCGAACGGCCCGAATCAGCCCCAGCATTTT
D: -; size: many; J: TRBJ2-2; V: TRBV28; CDR3: CASARIRVNTGELFF; DNA: TGTGCCAGCGCCAGGATCCGGGTGAACACCGGGGAGCTGTTTTTT
D: -; size: -; J: TRBJ2-1; V: TRBV4-3; CDR3: CASSQVGVHNEQFF; DNA: TGCGCCAGCAGCCAAGTCGGGGTCCACAATGAGCAGTTCTTC
D: -; size: -; J: TRBJ2-5; V: TRBV20-1; CDR3: CSARVSAQETQYF; DNA: TGCAGTGCTAGAGTGTCAGCGCAAGAGACCCAGTACTTC
D: TRBD2; size: once; J: TRBJ2-5; V: TRBV20-1; CDR3: CSARVLAETQYF; DNA: TGCAGTGCTAGAGTACTAGCGGAGACCCAGTACTTC
D: -; size: few; J: TRBJ1-2; V: TRBV7-9; CDR3: CASSSERTTRGSYGYTF; DNA: TGTGCCAGCAGCTCGGAAAGGACGACCCGAGGTAGCTATGGCTACACCTTC
D: -; size: few; J: TRBJ1-1; V: TRBV7-9; CDR3: CASSQQENTEAFF; DNA: TGTGCCAGCAGCCAACAGGAGAACACTGAAGCTTTCTTT
D: TRBD2; size: many; J: TRBJ2-1; V: TRBV7-9; CDR3: CASPGGNEQFF; DNA: TGTGCCAGCCCCGGGGGGAATGAGCAGTTCTTC
D: TRBD2; size: -; J: TRBJ2-2; V: TRBV5-8; CDR3: CASSLYAGVGGELFF; DNA: TGTGCCAGCAGCTTGTACGCGGGAGTCGGCGGGGAGCTGTTTTTT
D: -; size: -; J: TRBJ2-7; V: TRBV27; CDR3: CASSGPDYEQYF; DNA: TGTGCCAGCTCAGGACCTGACTACGAGCAGTACTTC
D: -; size: -; J: TRBJ2-3; V: TRBV12-3/TRBV12-4; CDR3: CASSFLVFTDTQYF; DNA: TGTGCCAGCAGTTTTTTGGTGTTCACAGATACGCAGTATTTT
D: -; size: few; J: TRBJ2-2; V: TRBV4-2; CDR3: CATAQAVGTGELFF; DNA: TGTGCCACCGCCCAGGCTGTGGGCACCGGGGAGCTGTTTTTT
D: -; size: -; J: TRBJ1-1; V: TRBV12-3/TRBV12-4; CDR3: CASSLSGGRTEAFF; DNA: TGTGCCAGCAGTTTGTCGGGGGGCCGGACTGAAGCTTTCTTT
D: -; size: few; J: TRBJ1-2; V: TRBV20-1; CDR3: CSARDSSGYGYTF; DNA: TGCAGTGCTAGAGACAGCTCGGGGTATGGCTACACCTTC
D: -; size: many; J: TRBJ2-6; V: TRBV6-2/TRBV6-3; CDR3: CASSPSSSGANVLTF; DNA: TGTGCCAGCAGCCCGTCGTCCTCTGGGGCCAACGTCCTGACTTTC
D: -; size: -; J: TRBJ2-7; V: TRBV4-2; CDR3: CASSGGTTYEQYF; DNA: TGTGCCAGCAGCGGTGGGACAACCTACGAGCAGTACTTC
D: TRBD1; size: -; J: TRBJ2-6; V: TRBV7-9; CDR3: CASSLIAGQGPGSGANVLTF; DNA: TGTGCCAGCAGCCTAATTGCCGGACAGGGCCCCGGCTCTGGGGCCAACGTCCTGACTTTC
D: TRBD1; size: -; J: TRBJ2-1; V: TRBV27; CDR3: CASSSRDSYNEQFF; DNA: TGTGCCAGCAGTTCCCGGGACAGCTACAATGAGCAGTTCTTC
D: -; size: -; J: TRBJ2-1; V: TRBV6-2/TRBV6-3; CDR3: CASSSSAAYNEQFF; DNA: TGTGCCAGCAGTTCTAGCGCTGCCTACAATGAGCAGTTCTTC
D: -; size: -; J: TRBJ2-1; V: TRBV24-1; CDR3: CATSAPASRLGNYNEQFF; DNA: TGTGCCACCAGTGCCCCGGCTTCTCGTCTGGGGAACTACAATGAGCAGTTCTTC
D: -; size: -; J: TRBJ1-1; V: TRBV11-2; CDR3: CASRSIRNTEAFF; DNA: TGTGCCAGCAGGTCTATACGGAACACTGAAGCTTTCTTT
D: TRBD1; size: -; J: TRBJ2-5; V: TRBV27; CDR3: CASGRQGVQETQYF; DNA: TGTGCCAGCGGGAGACAGGGCGTGCAAGAGACCCAGTACTTC
D: -; size: -; J: TRBJ2-4; V: TRBV4-2; CDR3: CASSYDRGRLNIQYF; DNA: TGTGCCAGCAGCTACGACAGAGGGCGGTTAAACATTCAGTACTTC
D: TRBD1; size: few; J: TRBJ2-2; V: TRBV12-3/TRBV12-4; CDR3: CASTPGQGYDTGELFF; DNA: TGTGCCAGCACCCCGGGACAGGGATATGACACCGGGGAGCTGTTTTTT